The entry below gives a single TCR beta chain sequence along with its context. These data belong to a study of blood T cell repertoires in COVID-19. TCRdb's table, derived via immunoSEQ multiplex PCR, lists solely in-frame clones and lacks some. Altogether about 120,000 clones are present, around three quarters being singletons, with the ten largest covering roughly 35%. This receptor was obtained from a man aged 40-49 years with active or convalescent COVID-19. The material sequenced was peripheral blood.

DNA of the CDR3: TGTGCCAGTAGTATTACGACCCTGGCGGTACCTATGGGCTACACCTTC. Protein product: CASSITTLAVPMGYTF. The chain has TRBV19 and TRBJ1-2; D unresolved. The CDR3 has 16 amino acids. The V end lost 3 bases, the J end lost 8 bases, and 22 bases lay between the germline ends. Germline V CDR1 and CDR2: LNHDA, SQIVND (reference sequence).